The 2 T cell receptor beta chains given below trace back to one sample, sequenced in a study of cytotoxic CD8 clonotypes in ibrutinib-treated CLL. The data were produced by immunoSEQ multiplex PCR, yet TCRdb's version contains in-frame clones alone and is incomplete. The sample holds around 310,000 clones; roughly 80% are singletons and the top ten take roughly 6.3%. The source material was PBMCs, sampled before ibrutinib treatment. The receptors come from a human donor with chronic lymphocytic leukemia.

J is TRBJ1-2 and V is TRBV7-9, with D possibly matching TRBD1 (5 bases). V was clipped by 5 bases and J by 5 bases, with 12 bases between them. Germline V gene data show CDR1 as SEHNR and CDR2 as FQNEAQ (reference sequence). CDR3 size: 13 residues. CDR3 amino acids: CASSRGTEYGYTF. Here the CDR3 DNA reads TGTGCCAGCAGCCGCGGGACTGAATATGGCTACACCTTC.

For the CDR3, the DNA is TGTGCCAGCAGCGTAGATGAGCGGGCAGAGCAGTTCTTC. Amino acid sequence: CASSVDERAEQFF. The chain recombines TRBV9 with TRBJ2-1; D might be TRBD2 (6 bases). The V end lost 0 bases, the J end lost 10 bases, and 11 bases lay between the germline ends. CDR3 length: 13 amino acids. Looked up from germline, CDR1 is SGDLS and CDR2 is YYNGEE.